The table lists the clone carrying this T cell receptor (beta chain) with many counts. Its target is unknown. The authors made TCR beta libraries by quantitative 5'-RACE with molecular barcodes. A single record per CDR3 protein comes from TCRdb applying MiXCR to the 5' RACE reads. Here the sample spans 300,000 to 350,000 distinct CDR3 sequences, around 21% being singletons. The entry originates in a study of CD8 T cells in ankylosing spondylitis. Findings and limits, study-wide: One TCR beta motif, made up of 7 or 8 highly homologous variants, appeared characteristic of ankylosing spondylitis blood. Some of these motif variants have turned up before, in reports on reactive arthritis synovial fluid and blood.

The germline gives CDR1 DFQATT, CDR2 SNEGSKA (reference sequence). CDR3 length equals 12 residues. The V end was cut by 0 bases, the J end by 14 bases, with 14 bases between. The chain links TRBV20-1 to TRBJ2-1, with D uncertain. The receptor's source is a female donor with ankylosing spondylitis or in good health (not recorded which). Sequenced: blood, either unsorted or a sorted T cell fraction (not recorded which). CDR3 region: CSARDPPLREFF. DNA for the CDR3: TGCAGTGCTAGAGATCCTCCTCTCCGGGAGTTCTTC.